Only one count was recorded for the clone carrying this T cell receptor beta chain. What it binds is not known. A junction boundary mismatches the germline segment, possibly from a read error. The CDR3 has 14 residues. CDR1 is DFQATT and CDR2 is SNEGSKA in the germline V gene (reference sequence). It was through 5'RACE template switching that TCR cDNA was made, with a universal primer site and UMIs added. MiXCR, applied by TCRdb to the 5' RACE reads, yields one record per CDR3 protein. Of under 550,000 distinct CDR3 sequences in the sample, roughly a fifth were seen once. The sample comes from a study of T cells after yellow fever vaccination. Findings and caveats of the study: The secondary response was weaker, and its peak arrived faster, on day 5 versus 15.

Sample: PBMCs, taken about 21 days after the first yellow fever vaccination. This TCR was recovered from a man aged 18 to 29 who received the YFV17D yellow fever vaccine. This sequence joins TRBV20-1 and TRBJ2-6; maybe TRBD2 (5 bases). CDR3 in DNA: TGCAGTGCGAGAGGGTTCTCTGGGGCCAACGTCCTGACTTTC. It codes for CSARGFSGANVLTF.